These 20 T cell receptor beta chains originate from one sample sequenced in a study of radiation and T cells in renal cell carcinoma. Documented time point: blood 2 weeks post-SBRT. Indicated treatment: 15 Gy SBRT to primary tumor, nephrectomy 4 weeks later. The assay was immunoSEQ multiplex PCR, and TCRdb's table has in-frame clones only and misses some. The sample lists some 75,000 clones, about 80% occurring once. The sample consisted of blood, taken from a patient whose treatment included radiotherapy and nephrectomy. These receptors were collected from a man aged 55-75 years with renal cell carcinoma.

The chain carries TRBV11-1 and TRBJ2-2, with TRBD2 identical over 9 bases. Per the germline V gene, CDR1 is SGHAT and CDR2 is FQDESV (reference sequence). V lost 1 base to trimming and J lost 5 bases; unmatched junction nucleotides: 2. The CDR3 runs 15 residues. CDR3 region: CASSLGLAGTGELFF. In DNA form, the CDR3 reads TGTGCCAGCAGCTTAGGGCTAGCGGGAACCGGGGAGCTGTTTTTT.

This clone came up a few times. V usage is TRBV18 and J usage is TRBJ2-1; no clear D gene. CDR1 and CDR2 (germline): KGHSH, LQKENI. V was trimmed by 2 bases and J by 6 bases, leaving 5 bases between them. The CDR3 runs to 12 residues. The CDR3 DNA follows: TGTGCCAGCTCACCAGAAGGCAATGAGCAGTTCTTC. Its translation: CASSPEGNEQFF.

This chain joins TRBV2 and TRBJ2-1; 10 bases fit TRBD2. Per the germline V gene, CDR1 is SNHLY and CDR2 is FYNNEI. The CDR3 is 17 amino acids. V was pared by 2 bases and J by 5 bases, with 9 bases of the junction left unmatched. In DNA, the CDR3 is TGTGCCAGCAGTGAAAGCCGCGGGACTAGCGAGAACAATGAGCAGTTCTTC. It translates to CASSESRGTSENNEQFF.

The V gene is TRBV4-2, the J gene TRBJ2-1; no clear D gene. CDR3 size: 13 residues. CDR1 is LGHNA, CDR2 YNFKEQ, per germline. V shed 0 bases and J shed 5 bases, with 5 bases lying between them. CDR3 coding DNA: TGTGCCAGCAGCCAAGACCCTAACAATGAGCAGTTCTTC. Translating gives CASSQDPNNEQFF.

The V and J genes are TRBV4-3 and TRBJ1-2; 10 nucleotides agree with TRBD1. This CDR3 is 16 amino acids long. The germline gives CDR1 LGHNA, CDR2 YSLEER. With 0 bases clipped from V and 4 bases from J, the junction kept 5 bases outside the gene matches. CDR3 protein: CASSQDRQGAVYGYTF. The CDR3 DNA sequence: TGCGCCAGCAGCCAAGATCGACAGGGGGCTGTCTATGGCTACACCTTC.

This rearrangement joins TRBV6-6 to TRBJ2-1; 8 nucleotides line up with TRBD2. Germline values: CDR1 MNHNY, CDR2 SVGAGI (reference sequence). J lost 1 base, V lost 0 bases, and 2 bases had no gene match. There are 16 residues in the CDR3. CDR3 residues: CASSYSLAGSYNEQFF. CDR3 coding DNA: TGTGCCAGCAGTTACTCCCTAGCGGGTTCCTACAATGAGCAGTTCTTC.

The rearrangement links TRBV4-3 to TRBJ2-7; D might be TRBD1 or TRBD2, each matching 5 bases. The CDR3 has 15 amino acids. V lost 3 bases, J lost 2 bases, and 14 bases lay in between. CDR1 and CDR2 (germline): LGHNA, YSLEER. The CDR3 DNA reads TGCGCCAGCAGCCACGAGGGGTCCCCGACCTACGAGCAGTACTTC. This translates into CASSHEGSPTYEQYF.

The CDR3 here is CASSPGPIFEAFF. The CDR3 region has the DNA TGTGCCAGTAGTCCGGGACCGATTTTTGAAGCTTTCTTT. The chain carries TRBV19 and TRBJ1-1; D possibly corresponds to TRBD1 (5 bases). V was pared by 5 bases and J by 7 bases, with 14 bases between. The CDR3 is 13 amino acids. From germline, CDR1 is LNHDA and CDR2 SQIVND (reference sequence).

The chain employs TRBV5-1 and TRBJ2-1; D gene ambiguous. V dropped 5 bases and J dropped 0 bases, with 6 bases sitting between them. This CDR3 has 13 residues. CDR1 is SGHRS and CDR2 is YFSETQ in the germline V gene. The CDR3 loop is CASRLDSYNEQFF. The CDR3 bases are TGCGCCAGCAGACTGGACTCCTACAATGAGCAGTTCTTC.

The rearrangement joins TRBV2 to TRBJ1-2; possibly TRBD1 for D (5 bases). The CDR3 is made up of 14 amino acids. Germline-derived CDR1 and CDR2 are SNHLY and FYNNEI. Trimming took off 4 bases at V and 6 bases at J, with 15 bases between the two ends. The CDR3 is CASSGQGLEDGYTF. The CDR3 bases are TGTGCCAGCAGTGGGCAGGGCCTTGAGGATGGCTACACCTTC.

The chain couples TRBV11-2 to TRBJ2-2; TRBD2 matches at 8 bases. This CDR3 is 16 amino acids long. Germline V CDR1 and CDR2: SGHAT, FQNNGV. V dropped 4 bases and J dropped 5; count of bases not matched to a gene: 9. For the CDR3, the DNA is TGTGCCAGCAGCTACCCGGGGGGGGAAGGGACCGGGGAGCTGTTTTTT. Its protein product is CASSYPGGEGTGELFF.

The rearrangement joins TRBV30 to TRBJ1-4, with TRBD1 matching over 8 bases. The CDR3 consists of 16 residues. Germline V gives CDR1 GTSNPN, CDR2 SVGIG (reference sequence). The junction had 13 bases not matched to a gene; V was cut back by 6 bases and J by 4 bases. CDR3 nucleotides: TGTGCCTGTCTGGGGGGCCGGGGACAGGATAATGAAAAACTGTTTTTT. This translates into CACLGGRGQDNEKLFF.

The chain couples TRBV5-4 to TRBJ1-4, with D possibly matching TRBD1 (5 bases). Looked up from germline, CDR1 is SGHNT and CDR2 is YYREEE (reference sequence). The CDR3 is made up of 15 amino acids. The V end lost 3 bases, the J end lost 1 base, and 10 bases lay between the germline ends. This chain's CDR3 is CASSSRDLTNEKLFF. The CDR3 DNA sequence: TGTGCCAGCAGCTCCCGGGACTTAACTAATGAAAAACTGTTTTTT. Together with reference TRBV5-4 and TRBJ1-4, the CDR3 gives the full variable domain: ETGVTQSPTHLIKTRGQQVTLRCSSQSGHNTVSWYQQALGQGPQFIFQYYREEENGRGNFPPRFSGLQFPNYSSELNVNALELDDSALYLCASSSRDLTNEKLFFGSGTQLSVL.

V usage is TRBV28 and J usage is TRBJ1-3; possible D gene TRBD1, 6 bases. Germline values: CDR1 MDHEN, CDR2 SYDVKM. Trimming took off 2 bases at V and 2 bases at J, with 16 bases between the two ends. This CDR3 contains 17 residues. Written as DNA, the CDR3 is TGTGCCAGCAGTTTAAGGAACAGGGTCCTTCCTGGAAACACCATATATTTT. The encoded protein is CASSLRNRVLPGNTIYF.

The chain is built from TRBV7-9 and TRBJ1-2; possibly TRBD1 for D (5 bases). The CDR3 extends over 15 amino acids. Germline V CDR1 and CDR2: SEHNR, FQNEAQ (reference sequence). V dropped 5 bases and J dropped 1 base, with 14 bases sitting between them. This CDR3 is CASSQPGTNNYGYTF. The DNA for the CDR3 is TGTGCCAGCAGCCAGCCAGGGACCAATAACTATGGCTACACCTTC.

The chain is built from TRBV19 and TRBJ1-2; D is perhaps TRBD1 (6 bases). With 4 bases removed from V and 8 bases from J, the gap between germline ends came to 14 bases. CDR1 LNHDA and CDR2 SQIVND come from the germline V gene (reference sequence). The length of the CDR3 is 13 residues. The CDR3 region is CASSTQGAGGYTF. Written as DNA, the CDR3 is TGTGCCAGTAGTACACAGGGCGCCGGGGGCTACACCTTC.

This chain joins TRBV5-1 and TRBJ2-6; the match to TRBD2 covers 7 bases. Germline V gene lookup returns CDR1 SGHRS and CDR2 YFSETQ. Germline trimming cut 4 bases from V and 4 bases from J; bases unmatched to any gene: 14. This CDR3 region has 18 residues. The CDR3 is CASSPRTSLSPGANVLTF. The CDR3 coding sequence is TGCGCCAGCAGCCCGAGGACTAGTTTGTCTCCCGGGGCCAACGTCCTGACTTTC. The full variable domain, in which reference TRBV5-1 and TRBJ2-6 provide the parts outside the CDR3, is KAGVTQTPRYLIKTRGQQVTLSCSPISGHRSVSWYQQTPGQGLQFLFEYFSETQRNKGNFPGRFSGRQFSNSRSEMNVSTLELGDSALYLCASSPRTSLSPGANVLTFGAGSRLTVL.

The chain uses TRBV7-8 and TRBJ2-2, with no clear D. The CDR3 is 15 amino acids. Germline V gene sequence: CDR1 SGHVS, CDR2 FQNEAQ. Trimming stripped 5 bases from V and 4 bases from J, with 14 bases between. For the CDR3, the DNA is TGTGCCAGCAGCAGACAAAATCCGGGCACCGGGGAGCTGTTTTTT. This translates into CASSRQNPGTGELFF.

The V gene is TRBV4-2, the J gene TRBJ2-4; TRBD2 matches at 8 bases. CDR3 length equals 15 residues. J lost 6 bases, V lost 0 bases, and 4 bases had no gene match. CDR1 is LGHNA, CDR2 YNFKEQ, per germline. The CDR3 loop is CASSQDPSGRNIQYF. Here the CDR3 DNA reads TGTGCCAGCAGCCAAGATCCCAGCGGGAGAAACATTCAGTACTTC.

The CDR3 coding sequence is TGTGCCAGCAGCTTAGAGCGGGGGGACGGCTACACCTTC. As protein: CASSLERGDGYTF. The genes are TRBV13 and TRBJ1-2; tentatively, D is TRBD1 (5 bases). This CDR3 contains 13 residues. Germline values: CDR1 PRHDT, CDR2 FYEKMQ (reference sequence). V lost 1 base to trimming and J lost 8 bases, with 11 bases between them.